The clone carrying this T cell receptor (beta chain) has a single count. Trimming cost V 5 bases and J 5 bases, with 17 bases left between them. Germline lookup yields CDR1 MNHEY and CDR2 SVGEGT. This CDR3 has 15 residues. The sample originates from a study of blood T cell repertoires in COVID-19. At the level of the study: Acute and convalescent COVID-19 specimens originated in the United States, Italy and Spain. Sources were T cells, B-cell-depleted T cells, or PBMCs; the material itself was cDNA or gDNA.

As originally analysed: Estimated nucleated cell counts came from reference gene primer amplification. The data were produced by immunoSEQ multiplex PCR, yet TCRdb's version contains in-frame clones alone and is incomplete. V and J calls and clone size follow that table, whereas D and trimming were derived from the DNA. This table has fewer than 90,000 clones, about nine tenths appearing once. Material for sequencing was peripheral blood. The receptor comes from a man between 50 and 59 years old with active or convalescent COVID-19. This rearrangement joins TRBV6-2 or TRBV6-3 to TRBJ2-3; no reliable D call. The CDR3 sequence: CASSESGPSGDTQYF. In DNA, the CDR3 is TGTGCCAGCAGTGAGTCCGGCCCCTCGGGAGATACGCAGTATTTT.